This T cell receptor beta chain was retrieved from a study of response to subunit inactivated influenza vaccine (dated by TCRdb to the late 2010s). About the study as a whole: The study used deep quantitative T cell receptor repertoire profiling to track responses to a trivalent subunit inactivated influenza vaccine.

The sample's time point label, decoded: approximately 45 days after influenza vaccine administration. CDR1 and CDR2 (SGDLS, YYNGEE) derive from the germline V gene. From its cysteine to its phenylalanine, the CDR3 spans 16 amino acids. Here the CDR3 DNA is all that survives: 48 bases in frame from base 1. V is pruned by 0 bases and J by 2 bases, leaving 4 bases of the junction without a gene match. The sample holds a few counts of this clonotype. This receptor's antigen is unknown. Base quality data are lacking; no much larger clone is found one base away. Library generation was performed with RT-PCR. Sequencing used an Illumina HiSeq 2500. The public reads were reprocessed in TCRdb via fastp at Q25 and MiXCR, keeping in-frame beta chains. Here each entry gathers all rows of one CDR3 protein and keeps the most common genes and DNA. The sample table lists fewer than 700,000 distinct CDR3 sequences, approximately 12% of them with a count of one. The ten largest make up 10% to 15% of the sample.

What the work shows at the level of the full study, not this receptor alone: It was suggested by the authors that each seasonal influenza vaccination may recruit only a limited number of new T cells.

The receptor chain draws on TRBV9 and TRBJ2-3, with 9 bases matching TRBD2. The clonotype was recovered from a man in his forties or fifties who received an inactivated influenza vaccine. Donor details come from another sample of the same person, matched by shared clones. Sequencing used PBMCs from blood, obtained roughly 47 days after vaccination. The CDR3 protein sequence reads: CASSVGSGLATDTQYF. DNA sequence: TGTGCCAGCAGCGTAGGATCGGGACTAGCCACAGATACGCAGTATTTT.